Here is one TCR beta chain with its context. The antigen is unknown. Regarding treatment: roughly 20 received Ad26.COV2.S at low or high dose, single or two shots; 5 received placebo; per-sample allocation not given. The samples were gathered on day 63 after the first injection of vaccine or placebo. TCRdb keeps only in-frame clones here, not all; method: immunoSEQ multiplex PCR. The top ten clones hold more than 7% of a sample with some 370,000 clones, roughly 80% of them seen once. The data derive from a study of Ad26.COV2.S vaccination and SARS-CoV-2 variants. On the study more broadly: A participant enrolled in the COV1001 Ad26.COV2.S trial arm provided the sample. Points from the study as a whole: It is possible that the TCR breadth and depth analyses underestimated the total T cell responses.

Germline V gene lookup returns CDR1 MNHEY and CDR2 SMNVEV (reference sequence). The V gene lost 2 bases and the J gene lost 7 bases, with 9 bases spanning the gap. The CDR3 runs 13 residues. This specimen was peripheral blood, taken in a trial of Ad26.COV2.S vaccine versus placebo. The genes are TRBV27 and TRBJ1-5; D remains unclear. The sequence derives from a person aged 18-60 years who received the Ad26.COV2.S COVID-19 vaccine or a placebo. CDR3 loop: CASSLARYQPQHF. The CDR3 DNA follows: TGTGCCAGCAGTTTAGCACGTTACCAGCCCCAGCATTTT.